The next 30 T cell receptor beta chains were all read from a single sample in a study of T cell responses to AZD1222 COVID-19 vaccine. Method: immunoSEQ multiplex PCR; TCRdb's copy keeps in-frame clones and lacks some. Here the sample spans more than 150,000 clones, about 91% being singletons. Sequenced here: peripheral blood, sampled on day 0 of AZD1222 vaccination. The receptors were gathered from an adult in good health.

The J gene is TRBJ2-5, the V gene TRBV7-3; D is unclear. The ends were cut back, 3 bases at V and 5 bases at J, with 10 bases in the middle. Per germline, CDR1 SGHTA and CDR2 FQGTGA. The CDR3 is 13 amino acids. This CDR3 reads CASSFDPGETQYF. For the CDR3, the DNA is TGTGCCAGCAGCTTCGATCCCGGGGAGACCCAGTACTTC.

The rearrangement uses TRBV18 and TRBJ2-7, with no clear D. Looked up from germline, CDR1 is KGHSH and CDR2 is LQKENI. This CDR3 region has 14 residues. V shed 3 bases and J shed 2 bases, with 11 bases lying between them. DNA of the CDR3: TGTGCCAGCTCACCGTCCGCCGAGACCTACGAGCAGTACTTC. This gives the protein CASSPSAETYEQYF.

V usage is TRBV11-2 and J usage is TRBJ2-1, with 12 positions matching TRBD2. J was trimmed by 8 bases and V by 4 bases; bases with no gene match: 3. CDR1 SGHAT and CDR2 FQNNGV come from the germline V gene. The CDR3 has 14 amino acids. DNA for the CDR3: TGTGCCAGCAGCTGGGGACTAGCGGGCCATGAGCAGTTCTTC. Encoded protein: CASSWGLAGHEQFF.

The rearrangement uses TRBV7-6 and TRBJ2-7; 7 bases line up with TRBD2. The J segment lost 2 bases and the V segment lost 4 bases, leaving 5 bases of the junction unmatched. The CDR3 is 14 residues long. Per germline, CDR1 SGHVS and CDR2 FNYEAQ. CDR3 coding DNA: TGTGCCAGCAGCTCTCGGGACTACCCCTACGAGCAGTACTTC. This encodes CASSSRDYPYEQYF.

The chain joins TRBV6-5 to TRBJ1-1, with D perhaps TRBD1 (6 bases). Germline CDR1 is MNHEY and CDR2 is SVGAGI. The CDR3 covers 11 residues. The V end was cut by 6 bases, the J end by 8 bases, with 10 bases between. The CDR3 bases are TGTGCCAGCAGGGACAGCAAGGAAGCTTTCTTT. Protein product: CASRDSKEAFF.

This CDR3 reads CASSHDRGLTSETEAFF. As DNA, the CDR3 is TGCGCCAGCAGCCATGACAGGGGGCTAACGTCGGAAACTGAAGCTTTCTTT. V is TRBV4-1 and J is TRBJ1-1, with 10 bases fitting TRBD1. Germline lookup yields CDR1 MGHRA and CDR2 YSYEKL. This CDR3 comprises 17 residues. J was trimmed by 5 bases and V by 3 bases; bases with no gene match: 12.

This clone appeared once. V usage is TRBV5-1 and J usage is TRBJ2-1, with 7 bases fitting TRBD1. Germline-derived CDR1 and CDR2 are SGHRS and YFSETQ. The CDR3 has 14 amino acids. With V trimmed by 3 bases and J by 5 bases, 5 bases remained unmatched. The CDR3 spells CASSSGQANNEQFF. CDR3 nucleotides: TGCGCCAGCAGCTCCGGACAGGCGAACAATGAGCAGTTCTTC.

The chain links TRBV30 to TRBJ2-1; TRBD2 matches 7 bases. CDR1 and CDR2 from the germline V gene are GTSNPN and SVGIG (reference sequence). The CDR3 contains 14 residues. Losses at the gene ends were 5 bases for V and 7 bases for J; bases not matched to a gene: 11. CDR3 DNA sequence: TGTGCCTGGGACCAGAGAGCGGGGATTAATGAGCAGTTCTTC. It is translated as CAWDQRAGINEQFF.

The CDR3 bases are TGCGCCAGCAGCACCCGACAAGGGGGATCCTACAATGAGCAGTTCTTC. Translated: CASSTRQGGSYNEQFF. The V and J genes are TRBV5-1 and TRBJ2-1; tentatively, D is TRBD1 (6 bases). Germline V lookup: CDR1 SGHRS, CDR2 YFSETQ. The CDR3 contains 16 residues. The V gene lost 4 bases and the J gene lost 1 base, with 15 bases spanning the gap.

V usage is TRBV4-1 and J usage is TRBJ2-7, with TRBD1 identical over 8 bases. Germline V gene data show CDR1 as MGHRA and CDR2 as YSYEKL. The length of the CDR3 is 16 residues. J gave up 2 bases and V 2 bases, and 8 bases lay outside the gene matches. CDR3 nucleotides: TGCGCCAGCAGCCAACACGGACAGGGTGGGCCCTACGAGCAGTACTTC. Its protein product is CASSQHGQGGPYEQYF.

The rearrangement uses TRBV2 and TRBJ2-1; 9 nucleotides match TRBD2. V was clipped by 3 bases and J by 6 bases; unmatched bases: 9. Germline V lookup: CDR1 SNHLY, CDR2 FYNNEI. The CDR3 has 16 residues. The CDR3 nucleotides read TGTGCCAGCAGTGATACCGCGGGAGGGCTGCGCAATGAGCAGTTCTTC. Its translation is CASSDTAGGLRNEQFF.

The count of this clone is one. The chain recombines TRBV27 with TRBJ2-1, with 8 nucleotides matching TRBD2. The V gene end was trimmed by 1 base and the J gene end by 4 bases; junction bases not matched to a gene: 24. The CDR3 sequence is 22 residues long. Germline lookup yields CDR1 MNHEY and CDR2 SMNVEV (reference sequence). The DNA for the CDR3 is TGTGCCAGCAGTTTATACGCTCACCCGCACCGGGCTAGCGGGTTACTATACAATGAGCAGTTCTTC. Encoded protein: CASSLYAHPHRASGLLYNEQFF.

CDR3 coding DNA: TGTGCCAGCAGTTTAACGGGAGCGGAAGCCTACGAGCAGTACTTC. This gives the protein CASSLTGAEAYEQYF. The chain has TRBV28 and TRBJ2-7, with D possibly matching TRBD2 (6 bases). Germline CDR1 is MDHEN and CDR2 is SYDVKM. This CDR3 is built from 15 residues. V dropped 2 bases and J dropped 2 bases, with 13 bases sitting between them.

The chain carries TRBV4-2 and TRBJ1-6; D is unresolved. Germline CDR1 is LGHNA and CDR2 is YNFKEQ. The CDR3 is 12 residues long. Trimming removed 4 bases at V and 9 bases at J, with 7 bases between. DNA for the CDR3: TGTGCCAGCAGCCCAACGGGTTCACCCCTCCACTTT. This gives the protein CASSPTGSPLHF.

The CDR3 bases are TGTGCCAGTAGTTTAGCGGACAATGAGCAGTTCTTC. Translated: CASSLADNEQFF. The rearrangement uses TRBV19 and TRBJ2-1; D possibly corresponds to TRBD2 (6 bases). The CDR3 has 12 amino acids. V was clipped by 5 bases and J by 5 bases, with 7 bases between them. The germline CDR1 and CDR2 sequences are LNHDA and SQIVND (reference sequence).

The V and J genes are TRBV30 and TRBJ1-2, with D tentatively TRBD1 (5 bases). V was trimmed by 3 bases and J by 4 bases, leaving 12 bases between them. The germline CDR1 and CDR2 sequences are GTSNPN and SVGIG (reference sequence). The CDR3 runs to 13 residues. This CDR3 reads CAWSREVLYGYTF. The CDR3 region has the DNA TGTGCCTGGAGCAGGGAAGTCCTCTATGGCTACACCTTC.

V gene TRBV14 combines with J gene TRBJ1-1; tentative D call: TRBD1 (5 bases). Per the germline V gene, CDR1 is SGHDN and CDR2 is FVKESK. The CDR3 is 12 amino acids. Trimming pared 2 bases from V and 10 bases from J, leaving 11 bases between. Here the CDR3 reads CASSQLQGAAFF. The DNA for the CDR3 is TGTGCCAGCAGCCAACTACAAGGGGCAGCTTTCTTT.

V gene TRBV7-2 combines with J gene TRBJ1-1, with a tentative D call TRBD1 (6 bases). V was trimmed by 1 base and J by 6 bases, leaving 15 bases between them. CDR3 length equals 15 residues. Per the germline V gene, CDR1 is SGHTA and CDR2 is FQGNSA. Here the CDR3 reads CASSLVQVGGSEAFF. In DNA form, the CDR3 reads TGTGCCAGCAGCTTAGTGCAGGTAGGGGGATCTGAAGCTTTCTTT.

This sequence joins TRBV10-3 and TRBJ1-3; D is possibly TRBD1 (5 bases). Germline V lookup: CDR1 ENHRY, CDR2 SYGVKD. This CDR3 has 16 residues. Trimming removed 6 bases at V and 0 bases at J, with 15 bases between. Here the CDR3 DNA reads TGTGCCATCAGGGACCTGGAGGGGAGCTCTGGAAACACCATATATTTT. Its translation: CAIRDLEGSSGNTIYF.

This rearrangement joins TRBV14 to TRBJ1-1; D unresolved. Germline V gene lookup returns CDR1 SGHDN and CDR2 FVKESK. With 8 bases removed from V and 1 base from J, the gap between germline ends came to 14 bases. This CDR3 contains 14 residues. Here the CDR3 DNA reads TGTGCCAGCTCGGCGTCACTGAAGAACACTGAAGCTTTCTTT. Translating gives CASSASLKNTEAFF.

This clone was observed a single time. The chain links TRBV4-3 to TRBJ2-2, with TRBD1 matching over 10 bases. The CDR3 spans 18 residues. J was trimmed by 5 bases and V by 2 bases; bases with no gene match: 11. Germline V gene lookup returns CDR1 LGHNA and CDR2 YSLEER. The CDR3 DNA follows: TGCGCCAGCAGCCAAACTTTCGGGTGGGACAGGGGTACCGGGGAGCTGTTTTTT. It codes for CASSQTFGWDRGTGELFF.

The chain combines TRBV27 with TRBJ2-7, with D possibly matching TRBD1 (5 bases). Trimming pared 3 bases from V and 1 base from J, leaving 13 bases between. This CDR3 is 15 amino acids long. CDR1 is MNHEY and CDR2 is SMNVEV in the germline V gene (reference sequence). In nucleotides, the CDR3 is TGTGCCAGCAGTTTCCAGGGCAAAATATCCTACGAGCAGTACTTC. Translation gives CASSFQGKISYEQYF.

The chain uses TRBV7-6 and TRBJ2-7; 9 bases are shared with TRBD1. CDR3 length: 15 residues. V trimming: 0 bases; J trimming: 3 bases; junction bases outside the gene matches: 3. In germline, CDR1 is SGHVS, CDR2 FNYEAQ. The CDR3 protein is CASSLAGTGLYEQYF. CDR3 in DNA: TGTGCCAGCAGCTTAGCCGGGACAGGGCTCTACGAGCAGTACTTC.

The rearrangement links TRBV10-1 to TRBJ2-3; D gene unclear. The CDR3 sequence is 16 residues long. Between the trimmed V and J ends, which lost 3 bases and 0 bases, there was a span of 13 bases. Germline lookup yields CDR1 WNHNN and CDR2 SYGVQD (reference sequence). The CDR3, as DNA: TGCGCCAGCAGTGAAGGGCACTCGTTAAGCACAGATACGCAGTATTTT. Its protein is CASSEGHSLSTDTQYF.

The chain recombines TRBV7-2 with TRBJ1-1; 7 positions match TRBD1. V lost 4 bases, J lost 4 bases, and 9 bases stayed unmatched. Looked up from germline, CDR1 is SGHTA and CDR2 is FQGNSA. This CDR3 is built from 15 residues. The CDR3 loop is CASSSTRGRSTEAFF. The DNA for the CDR3 is TGTGCCAGCAGCTCAACTAGGGGGCGGAGCACTGAAGCTTTCTTT.

The V and J genes are TRBV6-5 and TRBJ2-3, with TRBD2 matching over 7 bases. CDR3 length equals 11 residues. Germline lookup yields CDR1 MNHEY and CDR2 SVGAGI. The trim removed 8 bases at V and 8 bases at J, leaving 4 bases unmatched. The CDR3 nucleotides are TGTGCCAGCTCCGGGACTACTACGCAGTATTTT. Its protein is CASSGTTTQYF.

This sequence joins TRBV5-5 and TRBJ1-2; D remains ambiguous. V was cut by 2 bases and J by 4 bases, with 21 bases left in between. Germline-derived CDR1 and CDR2 are SGHKS and YYEKEE (reference sequence). The CDR3 consists of 17 residues. The CDR3 DNA follows: TGTGCCAGCAGCTTCTCTTCCCTGGCCTCACGCGGCTATGGCTACACCTTC. It yields the protein CASSFSSLASRGYGYTF.

CDR3 bases: TGTGCCAGCGTCAGGGGGACAGGGACCTACGAGCAGTACTTC. Residues: CASVRGTGTYEQYF. This rearrangement joins TRBV2 to TRBJ2-7; the match to TRBD1 covers 9 bases. The CDR3 has 14 amino acids. From germline, CDR1 is SNHLY and CDR2 FYNNEI. V trimming: 8 bases; J trimming: 2 bases; junction bases outside the gene matches: 7.

V usage is TRBV19 and J usage is TRBJ1-4; D is uncertain. The germline V gene has CDR1 LNHDA and CDR2 SQIVND (reference sequence). This CDR3 is built from 15 residues. Trimming took 7 bases from V and 8 from J, leaving 20 bases between them. The CDR3 is CASTPARSAEEKLFF. In DNA form, the CDR3 reads TGTGCCAGTACCCCTGCCCGATCTGCCGAGGAAAAACTGTTTTTT.

The chain couples TRBV27 to TRBJ2-7, with D possibly matching TRBD1 (6 bases). CDR3 length: 14 residues. CDR1 is MNHEY and CDR2 is SMNVEV in the germline V gene (reference sequence). V lost 5 bases and J 5 bases, leaving 16 bases between the germline ends. The CDR3 bases are TGTGCCAGCAGTCCCTACCTGAGGGGGAACGAGCAGTACTTC. This sequence encodes CASSPYLRGNEQYF.